This TCR beta chain originates from a study of cytomegalovirus exposure and HLA in healthy donors. Study-wide context: The platform used for the roughly 130 validation repertoires matched that of the approximately 670 first-cohort repertoires, a later analysis reported. Broader study findings: First-cohort TCR clusters tended to co-occur in the 95 to 150 validation repertoires, a later analysis found. The study found most TCR sequences rare, yet found some public TCRs in many donors.

In germline, CDR1 is LNHNV, CDR2 YYDKDF (reference sequence). This CDR3 comprises 13 residues. V lost 1 base and J lost 8, with 11 bases in between. As for this clone: Its antigen is not identified.

Repertoires were generated with immunoSEQ multiplex PCR, while TCRdb's copy carries only in-frame clones and drops some. The sample includes about 160,000 clones, around 96% of them seen just once. The rearrangement uses TRBV15 and TRBJ1-1; weak D call: TRBD1 (5 bases). Sequenced: PBMCs. This TCR was sampled from a woman aged 18 to 35 in good health and CMV-seronegative. CDR3 sequence (DNA): TGTGCCACCAGCAGAGGCGGGGGAAGGGAAGCTTTCTTT. Translated: CATSRGGGREAFF.